Sequencing of this T cell receptor (beta chain) was carried out in a study of shared clonotypes between healthy human individuals. Study at large: Researchers drew samples from a couple of women and three men aged 18 to 49.

CDR3 size: 14 residues. Germline CDR1 is MDHEN and CDR2 is SYDVKM. Unmatched junction bases numbered 7, after V lost 6 bases and J lost 3 bases. A word on this clone: Its antigen remains unidentified.

Study findings and constraints: There were few donors, and this limited the genetic and exposure-history diversity represented.

It was at deep level that the assay was run. The data were produced by immunoSEQ multiplex PCR, yet TCRdb's version contains in-frame clones alone and is incomplete. This table holds around 700,000 clones, about two thirds found once. Division of CD4+ cells produced a CD45RA+ naive subset and a CD45RA-negative memory subset. Source material: memory CD4+ T cells sorted from blood. Subset denoted: CD45RA-negative fraction. This TCR was recovered from a woman aged 25 to 39 in good health. The chain recombines TRBV28 with TRBJ2-5; 7 bases are a match to TRBD1. The CDR3 region has the DNA TGTGCCAGCAGCACTAAACAGGGGAAAGAGACCCAGTACTTC. It encodes CASSTKQGKETQYF.